Reported below is one TCR beta chain. The antigen is undetermined. The data were obtained in a study of cytomegalovirus exposure and HLA in healthy donors. For the study at large: A subsequent analysis reported that the roughly 120 validation repertoires were produced on the same platform that had also been used for the approximately 710 first-cohort repertoires. Study conclusions and caveats: Most TCR sequences showed up rarely, but some public TCRs showed up in many donors.

Germline CDR1 MRHNA, CDR2 SNTAGT. Trimming shortened V by 2 bases and J by 7 bases, and 11 bases separated the two germline ends. The CDR3 length is 13 residues. Profiling relied on immunoSEQ multiplex PCR, and the TCRdb table lists in-frame clones only, not all of them. The sample has about 160,000 clones, about 96% seen once. This clonotype was obtained from a woman aged 18-29 years in good health and CMV-seronegative. The chain couples TRBV6-4 to TRBJ1-2; tentatively, D is TRBD1 (5 bases). Sequenced material: PBMCs. CDR3 region: CASSDLLGVGYTF. The CDR3 bases are TGTGCCAGCAGTGACCTGTTAGGGGTTGGCTACACCTTC.